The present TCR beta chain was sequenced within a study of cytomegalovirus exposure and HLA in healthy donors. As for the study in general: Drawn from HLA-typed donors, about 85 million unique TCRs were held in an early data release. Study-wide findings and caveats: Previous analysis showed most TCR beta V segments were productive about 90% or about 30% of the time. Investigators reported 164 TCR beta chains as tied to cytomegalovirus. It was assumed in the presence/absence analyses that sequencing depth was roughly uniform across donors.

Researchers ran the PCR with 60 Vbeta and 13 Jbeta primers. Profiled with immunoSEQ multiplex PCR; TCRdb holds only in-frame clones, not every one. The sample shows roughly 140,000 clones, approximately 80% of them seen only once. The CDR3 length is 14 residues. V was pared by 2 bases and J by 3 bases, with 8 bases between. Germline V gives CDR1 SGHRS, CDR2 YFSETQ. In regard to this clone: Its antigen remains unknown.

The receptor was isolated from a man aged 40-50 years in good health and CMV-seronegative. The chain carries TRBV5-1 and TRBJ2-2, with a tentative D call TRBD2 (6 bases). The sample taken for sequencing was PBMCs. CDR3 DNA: TGCGCCAGCAGCTTAGGCGGGGACACCGGGGAGCTGTTTTTT. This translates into CASSLGGDTGELFF.